A single TCR beta chain is shown here with its context. The data originate from a study of blood T cell repertoires in COVID-19. Across the whole study: Acute and convalescent COVID-19 samples came from the United States, Italy and Spain. The cDNA or gDNA used as material had been derived from T cells, B-cell-depleted T cells, or PBMCs.

The CDR3 consists of 15 residues. V lost 1 base and J lost 7, with 14 bases in between. Germline CDR1 reads SGHTA; CDR2 reads FQGNSA. How the authors handled the data: Cell counts per sample came from amplifying reference gene primers. Sequenced by immunoSEQ multiplex PCR; TCRdb stores in-frame clones only, minus some. V, J and clone size are those of that table, while D and trimming were read from the DNA. The sample consists of around 110,000 clones, about four fifths of them appearing once. The TCR originated in a man in his sixties or seventies with acute or convalescent COVID-19. The sequencing input was peripheral blood. The chain combines TRBV7-2 with TRBJ2-1; TRBD1 is a possible D gene (5 bases). CDR3 sequence (DNA): TGTGCCAGCAGCTTAGAGGTCAGGGATGGTAATGAGCAGTTCTTC. Protein: CASSLEVRDGNEQFF.